This TCR beta chain was retrieved from a study of identical twins. Overall study findings and caveats: Conclusions relied on cross-sectional statistical analysis, not following the same donors. Insertion counts were lower in abundant cord blood beta clonotypes, a trend that memory repertoires did not show.

This clonotype has at least ten counts. Its target is not known. Everyone who gave samples was a healthy Caucasian. TCRdb reanalysed the 5' RACE reads using MiXCR and keeps one entry per CDR3 protein. Here the sample spans around 670,000 distinct CDR3 sequences, approximately 6% being singletons. The clonotype comes from a man aged 18 to 30 in good health. Sequenced: naive T cells sorted from blood.

CDR3 in amino acids: CSATSGPPSSEQFF. The CDR3 bases are TGCAGTGCTACCTCCGGGCCACCCTCGAGTGAGCAGTTCTTC. The V gene is TRBV20-1, the J gene TRBJ2-1, with D uncertain. V shed 4 bases and J shed 9 bases, with 19 bases lying between them. The CDR3 consists of 14 residues. Looked up from germline, CDR1 is DFQATT and CDR2 is SNEGSKA (reference sequence).